The clone carrying this TCR beta chain was observed a handful of times. The antigen remains unidentified. This entry comes from a study of blood T cells in healthy people across ages. CDR1 is KGHDR and CDR2 is SFDVKD in the germline V gene. The CDR3 covers 11 residues. Deletions cut 3 bases from V and 7 bases from J, with 4 bases between. The second PCR ran roughly 6 to 11 cycles with a sample-barcoded 5' primer and J-beta primers. Each of the cDNA molecules was tagged by a template-switch adaptor with 12 random nucleotides. TCRdb reanalysed the 5' RACE reads using MiXCR and keeps one entry per CDR3 protein. The table lists about 1.7 million distinct CDR3 sequences, 28% of them singletons. General study findings and limits: In long-lived donors, naive CD4+ cell counts and diversity exceeded those of aged donors.

Sequences were obtained from blood. The chain recombines TRBV24-1 with TRBJ2-3; no clear D. The TCR sequence derives from a woman in her thirties in good health. The CDR3 loop is CATSDTNTQYF. The CDR3 nucleotides are TGTGCCACCAGTGATACTAATACGCAGTATTTT.